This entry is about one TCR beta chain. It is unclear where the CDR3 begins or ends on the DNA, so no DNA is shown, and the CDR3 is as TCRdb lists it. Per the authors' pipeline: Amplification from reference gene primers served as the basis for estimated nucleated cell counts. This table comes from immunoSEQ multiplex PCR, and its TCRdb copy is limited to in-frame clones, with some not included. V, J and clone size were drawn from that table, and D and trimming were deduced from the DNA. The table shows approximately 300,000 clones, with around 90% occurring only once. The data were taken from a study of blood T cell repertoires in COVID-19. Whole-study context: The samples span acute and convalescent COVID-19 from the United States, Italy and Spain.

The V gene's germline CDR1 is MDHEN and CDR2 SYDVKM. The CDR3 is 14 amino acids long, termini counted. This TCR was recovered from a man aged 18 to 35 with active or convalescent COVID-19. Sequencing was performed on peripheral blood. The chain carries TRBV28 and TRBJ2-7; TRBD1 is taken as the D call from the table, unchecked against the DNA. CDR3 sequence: CASSSSTGQDEQYF.